A selection of T cell receptor beta chains follows, all from one sample in a study of blood T cell repertoires in COVID-19. Sequencing was performed with immunoSEQ multiplex PCR; in TCRdb, only in-frame clones are kept and a portion is missing. The sample yields around 260,000 clones, more than 85% seen once. The specimen sequenced was peripheral blood. The receptors were gathered from a man aged 25 to 40 with acute or convalescent COVID-19. The CDR3 runs from the conserved cysteine through the conserved F or W. A D gene is named only where the DNA matches it firmly. For some rows the clone size is stated as once, few or many, or as a class when expanded; others skip it.

d_call: TRBD1
v_call: TRBV27
j_call: TRBJ1-2
clone_size: few
cdr3_nt: TGTGCCAGCAGGCGCACCGGGACAGAAATACTCACCTTC
cdr3_aa: CASRRTGTEILTF

d_call: .
v_call: TRBV15
j_call: TRBJ2-7
clone_size: .
cdr3_nt: TGTGCCACCAGCGCCACTCCCGGGACTGCACTCTACGAGCAGTACTTC
cdr3_aa: CATSATPGTALYEQYF

d_call: TRBD1
v_call: TRBV28
j_call: TRBJ1-2
clone_size: .
cdr3_nt: TGTGCCAGCAGCCCGCCCGGGGGACAGGGTAACTATGGCTACACCTTC
cdr3_aa: CASSPPGGQGNYGYTF

d_call: .
v_call: TRBV12-3/TRBV12-4
j_call: TRBJ1-4
clone_size: .
cdr3_nt: TGTGCCAGCAGTTCCGGGGTCCTTGAAAAACTGTTTTTT
cdr3_aa: CASSSGVLEKLFF

d_call: TRBD2
v_call: TRBV30
j_call: TRBJ2-5
clone_size: once
cdr3_nt: TGTGCCTGGAGGGCGAGTTCGGTAACTAGCGGGAGAGAACAAGAGACCCAGTACTTC
cdr3_aa: CAWRASSVTSGREQETQYF

d_call: TRBD1
v_call: TRBV5-1
j_call: TRBJ2-2
clone_size: many
cdr3_nt: TGCGCCAGCAGCATATATAACAGGGGGCCTTACCTAAACACCGGGGAGCTGTTTTTT
cdr3_aa: CASSIYNRGPYLNTGELFF

d_call: TRBD2
v_call: TRBV4-2
j_call: TRBJ2-3
clone_size: .
cdr3_nt: TGTGCCAGCAGCCAAAGGCGGGAGACAGATACGCAGTATTTT
cdr3_aa: CASSQRRETDTQYF

d_call: TRBD1
v_call: TRBV19
j_call: TRBJ1-1
clone_size: .
cdr3_nt: TGTGCCAGTAGTATTGGACAGGGGGCGCGTGGCACTGAAGCTTTCTTT
cdr3_aa: CASSIGQGARGTEAFF

d_call: TRBD2
v_call: TRBV7-2
j_call: TRBJ2-1
clone_size: .
cdr3_nt: TGTGCCAGCAGTTTGACTAGCGGGGGGGTCAAGAATGAGCAGTTCTTC
cdr3_aa: CASSLTSGGVKNEQFF

d_call: TRBD1
v_call: TRBV5-1
j_call: TRBJ1-1
clone_size: .
cdr3_nt: TGCGCCAGCAGCAACCGGGACAGGGGGGTTACTGAAGCTTTCTTT
cdr3_aa: CASSNRDRGVTEAFF

d_call: .
v_call: TRBV7-5
j_call: TRBJ1-1
clone_size: .
cdr3_nt: TGTGCCAGAAGCTCGACAGGTCCTGAAGCTTTCTTT
cdr3_aa: CARSSTGPEAFF

d_call: .
v_call: TRBV15
j_call: TRBJ2-7
clone_size: .
cdr3_nt: TGTGCCACCAGCAGAGATCATCCAGGGGTCGACGAGCAGTACTTC
cdr3_aa: CATSRDHPGVDEQYF

d_call: TRBD1
v_call: TRBV5-1
j_call: TRBJ2-3
clone_size: .
cdr3_nt: TGCGCCACCAAGACAGGGAGAGGGCCAGATACGCAGTATTTT
cdr3_aa: CATKTGRGPDTQYF

d_call: .
v_call: TRBV19
j_call: TRBJ2-7
clone_size: .
cdr3_nt: TGTGCCAGTAGCTGGACACCTTTGGGGGAGCAGTACTTC
cdr3_aa: CASSWTPLGEQYF

d_call: TRBD1
v_call: TRBV2
j_call: TRBJ1-1
clone_size: few
cdr3_nt: TGTGCCAGCACTGGACAGGGGGGTAATCTGAACACTGAAGCTTTCTTT
cdr3_aa: CASTGQGGNLNTEAFF

d_call: TRBD1
v_call: TRBV18
j_call: TRBJ2-3
clone_size: .
cdr3_nt: TGTGCCAGCTCTCAAGGACAGGGGCCAGATACGCAGTATTTT
cdr3_aa: CASSQGQGPDTQYF

d_call: .
v_call: TRBV5-6
j_call: TRBJ1-3
clone_size: .
cdr3_nt: TGTGCCAGCAGCTTTGTTTCCAGGGTGGGAAACACCATATATTTT
cdr3_aa: CASSFVSRVGNTIYF

d_call: TRBD2
v_call: TRBV5-1
j_call: TRBJ2-7
clone_size: .
cdr3_nt: TGCGCCAGCAGCTTGGGGGGGACTAGCGGGAGCTACGAGCAGTACTTC
cdr3_aa: CASSLGGTSGSYEQYF

d_call: TRBD1
v_call: TRBV6-5
j_call: TRBJ1-5
clone_size: .
cdr3_nt: TGTGCCAGCAGGGGGACAGCGGATCAGCCCCAGCATTTT
cdr3_aa: CASRGTADQPQHF

d_call: TRBD1
v_call: TRBV2
j_call: TRBJ2-5
clone_size: once
cdr3_nt: TGTGCCAGCAGTGTAGGACAGGGACAGCTTCGGGTACAAGAGACCCAGTACTTC
cdr3_aa: CASSVGQGQLRVQETQYF

d_call: .
v_call: TRBV5-1
j_call: TRBJ1-4
clone_size: .
cdr3_nt: TGCGCCAGCAGCTTGCGGGACATAAATGAAAAACTGTTTTTT
cdr3_aa: CASSLRDINEKLFF

d_call: .
v_call: TRBV12-3/TRBV12-4
j_call: TRBJ1-5
clone_size: .
cdr3_nt: TGTGCCAGCAGTTTACAGGGCGGACAGCCCCAGCATTTT
cdr3_aa: CASSLQGGQPQHF

d_call: TRBD1
v_call: TRBV9
j_call: TRBJ1-2
clone_size: .
cdr3_nt: TGTGCCAGCAGCATTGGGACAGGGCAAAACTATGGCTACACCTTC
cdr3_aa: CASSIGTGQNYGYTF

d_call: .
v_call: TRBV7-2
j_call: TRBJ1-1
clone_size: few
cdr3_nt: TGTGCCAGCAGCTCACAACAGGCGTATGAAGCTTTCTTT
cdr3_aa: CASSSQQAYEAFF

d_call: .
v_call: TRBV13
j_call: TRBJ2-1
clone_size: .
cdr3_nt: TGTGCCAGCAGCCCCCCGGGTTCCAATTTCTACAATGAGCAGTTCTTC
cdr3_aa: CASSPPGSNFYNEQFF

d_call: TRBD2
v_call: TRBV11-2
j_call: TRBJ2-2
clone_size: .
cdr3_nt: TGTGCCAGCGGGCGGGAGACCACGAACACCGGGGAGCTGTTTTTT
cdr3_aa: CASGRETTNTGELFF

d_call: .
v_call: TRBV28
j_call: TRBJ2-7
clone_size: .
cdr3_nt: TGTGCCAGCCAACGGGGCAGGGGCTACGAGCAGTACTTC
cdr3_aa: CASQRGRGYEQYF

d_call: .
v_call: TRBV30
j_call: TRBJ2-3
clone_size: .
cdr3_nt: TGTGCCTGTACTCCACAGAATACGCAGTATTTT
cdr3_aa: CACTPQNTQYF

d_call: TRBD2
v_call: TRBV9
j_call: TRBJ2-3
clone_size: .
cdr3_nt: TGTGCCAGCAGCGAATTCGGGACTAGCGGGACTAGCACAGATACGCAGTATTTT
cdr3_aa: CASSEFGTSGTSTDTQYF

d_call: .
v_call: TRBV7-8
j_call: TRBJ2-7
clone_size: .
cdr3_nt: TGTGCCAGCAGCTTAGTTGGTAGCCGAAACTCCTACGAGCAGTACTTC
cdr3_aa: CASSLVGSRNSYEQYF

d_call: TRBD1
v_call: TRBV24-1
j_call: TRBJ2-5
clone_size: .
cdr3_nt: TGTGCCACCAGTGATAGGACAGGGGAGAACTGGGAGACCCAGTACTTC
cdr3_aa: CATSDRTGENWETQYF

d_call: TRBD1
v_call: TRBV5-5
j_call: TRBJ2-7
clone_size: .
cdr3_nt: TGTGCCAGCAGCTCCCGCTCGGACAGGTCACCCTACGAGCAGTACTTC
cdr3_aa: CASSSRSDRSPYEQYF

d_call: .
v_call: TRBV13
j_call: TRBJ2-2
clone_size: .
cdr3_nt: TGTGCCAGCAGCGAAAAGCTACCCCCCGGGGAGCTGTTTTTT
cdr3_aa: CASSEKLPPGELFF

d_call: .
v_call: TRBV18
j_call: TRBJ1-6
clone_size: .
cdr3_nt: TGTGCCAGCTCACCGAGTCAGGGGAATAATTCACCCCTCCACTTT
cdr3_aa: CASSPSQGNNSPLHF

d_call: .
v_call: TRBV3-1/TRBV3-2
j_call: TRBJ2-5
clone_size: .
cdr3_nt: TGTGCCAGCATGAGGACAAAGACCCAGTACTTC
cdr3_aa: CASMRTKTQYF

d_call: .
v_call: TRBV5-8
j_call: TRBJ1-5
clone_size: .
cdr3_nt: TGTGCCAGCAGCTCAGAGAACAGAAATCAGCCCCAGCATTTT
cdr3_aa: CASSSENRNQPQHF

d_call: .
v_call: TRBV15
j_call: TRBJ2-3
clone_size: .
cdr3_nt: TGTGCCACCAGCAGAGAATTCACTAACACAGATACGCAGTATTTT
cdr3_aa: CATSREFTNTDTQYF

d_call: TRBD1
v_call: TRBV3-1/TRBV3-2
j_call: TRBJ1-2
clone_size: .
cdr3_nt: TGTGCCAGCAGGGACAGGGGGACCTATGGCTACACCTTC
cdr3_aa: CASRDRGTYGYTF

d_call: .
v_call: TRBV3-1/TRBV3-2
j_call: TRBJ2-3
clone_size: .
cdr3_nt: TGTGCCAGCAGCCAAGTGAGTGGGGCCTGGGATACGCAGTATTTT
cdr3_aa: CASSQVSGAWDTQYF

d_call: .
v_call: TRBV2
j_call: TRBJ1-5
clone_size: .
cdr3_nt: TGTGCCAGCAGTGAACTAGCAGGTAATCTTAGGTTT
cdr3_aa: CASSELAGNLRF

d_call: TRBD1
v_call: TRBV5-1
j_call: TRBJ2-7
clone_size: .
cdr3_nt: TGCGCCAGCAGCTTGGCGGCATTTAACAGGGGAACTGACGAGCAGTACTTC
cdr3_aa: CASSLAAFNRGTDEQYF

d_call: .
v_call: TRBV5-1
j_call: TRBJ1-6
clone_size: .
cdr3_nt: TGCGCCAGCAGCTTGGAGGGGCAGCGCCCTTCACCCCTCCACTTT
cdr3_aa: CASSLEGQRPSPLHF

d_call: .
v_call: TRBV27
j_call: TRBJ1-2
clone_size: .
cdr3_nt: TGTGCCAGCAGTCCCCTGACAGAACTCAAAGGCTACACCTTC
cdr3_aa: CASSPLTELKGYTF

d_call: .
v_call: TRBV11-2
j_call: TRBJ1-2
clone_size: .
cdr3_nt: TGTGCCAGCAGCTTATCGGGGGTCTGGGGCTACACCTTC
cdr3_aa: CASSLSGVWGYTF

d_call: TRBD1
v_call: TRBV4-1
j_call: TRBJ1-2
clone_size: .
cdr3_nt: TGCGCCAGCAGCCAATCCCCGGGACAGGGGGGTGGCTACACCTTC
cdr3_aa: CASSQSPGQGGGYTF

d_call: .
v_call: TRBV25-1
j_call: TRBJ1-1
clone_size: .
cdr3_nt: TGTGCCAGCAGTGAATCCGGAACAGGGTGGACCACTGAAGCTTTCTTT
cdr3_aa: CASSESGTGWTTEAFF

d_call: TRBD1
v_call: TRBV19
j_call: TRBJ2-1
clone_size: once
cdr3_nt: TGTGCCAGTAGTATAGGACAGGGACCCCTTTACAATGAGCAGTTCTTC
cdr3_aa: CASSIGQGPLYNEQFF

d_call: TRBD1
v_call: TRBV19
j_call: TRBJ1-5
clone_size: .
cdr3_nt: TGTGCCAGTAGTATAACCTACGCCGGGACAGGGGGCCGTCAGCCCCAGCATTTT
cdr3_aa: CASSITYAGTGGRQPQHF

d_call: .
v_call: TRBV7-8
j_call: TRBJ1-6
clone_size: .
cdr3_nt: TGTGCCAGCAGCTTAAAGGAGACAGCTACGAACCCACCCCTCCACTTT
cdr3_aa: CASSLKETATNPPLHF

d_call: TRBD1
v_call: TRBV18
j_call: TRBJ1-1
clone_size: .
cdr3_nt: TGTGCCAGCTCACCAATTACAGGGGGTACTGAAGCTTTCTTT
cdr3_aa: CASSPITGGTEAFF

d_call: .
v_call: TRBV7-6
j_call: TRBJ1-1
clone_size: .
cdr3_nt: TGTGCCAGCAGCCTTGGTGGGGCCACTGAAGCTTTCTTT
cdr3_aa: CASSLGGATEAFF

d_call: TRBD2
v_call: TRBV18
j_call: TRBJ2-1
clone_size: .
cdr3_nt: TGTGCCAGCTCTCCCCCCCTAGCGGGGGAGGATGAGCAGTTCTTC
cdr3_aa: CASSPPLAGEDEQFF

d_call: .
v_call: TRBV4-1
j_call: TRBJ1-1
clone_size: .
cdr3_nt: TGCGCCAGCAGCCAAGAGATTAGGGGAACTGAAGCTTTCTTT
cdr3_aa: CASSQEIRGTEAFF

d_call: .
v_call: TRBV3-1/TRBV3-2
j_call: TRBJ2-2
clone_size: .
cdr3_nt: TGTGCCAGCAGCCAAGTTCCGGGGGTCCGACAAGGTCTAAGTTTGGGGGAGCTGTTTTTT
cdr3_aa: CASSQVPGVRQGLSLGELFF

d_call: TRBD1
v_call: TRBV6-4
j_call: TRBJ1-5
clone_size: .
cdr3_nt: TGTGCCAGCAGCCCTACAGGGGAAGGCAATCAGCCCCAGCATTTT
cdr3_aa: CASSPTGEGNQPQHF

d_call: TRBD2
v_call: TRBV27
j_call: TRBJ2-1
clone_size: .
cdr3_nt: TGTGCCAGCGGACTAGTTCCATCCCATGAGCAGTTCTTC
cdr3_aa: CASGLVPSHEQFF

d_call: TRBD2
v_call: TRBV28
j_call: TRBJ2-7
clone_size: .
cdr3_nt: TGTGCCAGCAGTCAGAGAAGCGGGGGGGCCTACGAGCAGTACTTC
cdr3_aa: CASSQRSGGAYEQYF

d_call: TRBD1
v_call: TRBV10-3
j_call: TRBJ1-1
clone_size: .
cdr3_nt: TGTGCCATCAGTGAGTATCGGACAGGGGGCCTCACTGAAGCTTTCTTT
cdr3_aa: CAISEYRTGGLTEAFF

d_call: TRBD2
v_call: TRBV30
j_call: TRBJ2-7
clone_size: .
cdr3_nt: TGTGCCTGGAGTGTACTAGCGGGAGACCACGAGCAGTACTTC
cdr3_aa: CAWSVLAGDHEQYF